This TCR beta chain was captured in a study of T cells in Graves' hyperthyroidism and ophthalmopathy. TCR beta CDR3 region amplification was performed from RNA transcripts. A set of HTBI primers served as the primers for a first-round RT-PCR of the TCR CDR3. TCRdb processed the multiplex PCR reads anew with MiXCR; each CDR3 protein has one entry. The sample has some 530,000 distinct CDR3 sequences; around a fifth are singletons. As for this clonotype: The target antigen is unknown. A much larger clone lies one base from this, so it may be a read error.

Points from the study as a whole: Ophthalmopathy, which appeared later, was predicted by the model a median about 6 months before onset. Using 13 V-J features, a model discriminated ophthalmopathy from stable hyperthyroidism.

Material for sequencing was blood. The sequence derives from a woman in her seventies with Graves' ophthalmopathy.

CDR3 bases: TGTGCCAGCAGGTGGGCGTACCGGGACAGCTCCTACGAGCAGTACTTC. Its protein is CASRWAYRDSSYEQYF. V gene TRBV2 combines with J gene TRBJ2-7; TRBD1 matches 7 bases. Germline V gene data show CDR1 as SNHLY and CDR2 as FYNNEI. CDR3 length: 16 amino acids. V gave up 6 bases and J gave up 0 bases; unmatched junction bases: 11.